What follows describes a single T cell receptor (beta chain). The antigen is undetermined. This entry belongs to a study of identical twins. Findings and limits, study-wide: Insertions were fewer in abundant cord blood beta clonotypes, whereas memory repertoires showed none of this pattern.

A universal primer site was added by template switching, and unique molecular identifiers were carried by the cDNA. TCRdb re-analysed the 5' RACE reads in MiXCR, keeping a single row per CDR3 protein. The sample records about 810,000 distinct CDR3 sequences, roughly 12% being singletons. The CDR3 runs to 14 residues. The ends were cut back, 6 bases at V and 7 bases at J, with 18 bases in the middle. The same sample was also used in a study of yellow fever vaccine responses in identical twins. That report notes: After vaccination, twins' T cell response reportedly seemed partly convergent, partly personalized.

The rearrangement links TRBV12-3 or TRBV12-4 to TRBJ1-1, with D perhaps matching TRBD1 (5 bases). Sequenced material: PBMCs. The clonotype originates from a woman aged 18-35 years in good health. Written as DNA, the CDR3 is TGTGCCAGCAGCCGTCCGGGACCCTGGGATGAAGCTTTCTTT. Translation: CASSRPGPWDEAFF.